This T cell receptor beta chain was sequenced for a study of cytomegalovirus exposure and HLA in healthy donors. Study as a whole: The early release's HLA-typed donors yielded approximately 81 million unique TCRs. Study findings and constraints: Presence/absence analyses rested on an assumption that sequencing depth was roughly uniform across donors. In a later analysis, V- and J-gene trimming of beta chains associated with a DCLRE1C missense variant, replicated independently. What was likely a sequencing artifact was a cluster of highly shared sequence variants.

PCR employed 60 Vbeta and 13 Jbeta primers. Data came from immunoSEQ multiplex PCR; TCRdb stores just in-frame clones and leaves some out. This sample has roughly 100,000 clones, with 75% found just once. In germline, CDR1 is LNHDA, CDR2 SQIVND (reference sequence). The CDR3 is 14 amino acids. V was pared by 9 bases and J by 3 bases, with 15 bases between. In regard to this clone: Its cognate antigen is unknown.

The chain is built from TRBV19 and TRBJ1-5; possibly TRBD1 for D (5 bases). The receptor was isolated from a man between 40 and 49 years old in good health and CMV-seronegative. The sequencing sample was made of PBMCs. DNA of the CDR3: TGTGCCAGCTTCCCTGGCAGGGACAATCAGCCCCAGCATTTT. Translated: CASFPGRDNQPQHF.